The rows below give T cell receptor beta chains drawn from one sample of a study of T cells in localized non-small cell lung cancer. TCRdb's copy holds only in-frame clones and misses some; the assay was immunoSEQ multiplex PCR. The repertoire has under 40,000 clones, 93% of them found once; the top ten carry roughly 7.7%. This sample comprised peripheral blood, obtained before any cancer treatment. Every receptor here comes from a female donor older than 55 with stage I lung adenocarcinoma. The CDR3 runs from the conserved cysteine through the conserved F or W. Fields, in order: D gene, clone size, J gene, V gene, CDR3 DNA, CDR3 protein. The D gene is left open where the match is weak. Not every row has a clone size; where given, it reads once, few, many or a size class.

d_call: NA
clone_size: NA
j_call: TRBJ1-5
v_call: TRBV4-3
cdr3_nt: TGCGCCAGCAGCCAAGAATCCACAGGGTTGAATCAGCCCCAGCATTTT
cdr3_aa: CASSQESTGLNQPQHF

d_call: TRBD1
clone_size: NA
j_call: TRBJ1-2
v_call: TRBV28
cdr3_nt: TGTGCCAGCAGCCAGGTTTCAAGGACAGGGGAGGGCTACACCTTC
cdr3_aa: CASSQVSRTGEGYTF

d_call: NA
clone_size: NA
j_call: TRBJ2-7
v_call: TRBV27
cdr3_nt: TGTGCCAGCAGTTGGACAGCTGCCTCCCACGAGCAGTACTTC
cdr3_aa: CASSWTAASHEQYF

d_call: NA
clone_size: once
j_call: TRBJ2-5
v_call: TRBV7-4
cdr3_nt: TGTGCCAGCAGCTTAGTTTACGTTGGGACGACCCAAGAGACCCAGTACTTC
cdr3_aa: CASSLVYVGTTQETQYF

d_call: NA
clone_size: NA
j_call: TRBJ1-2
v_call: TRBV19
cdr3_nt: TGTGCCAGTAGTATAGATGGGGGGACCTATGGCTACACCTTC
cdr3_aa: CASSIDGGTYGYTF

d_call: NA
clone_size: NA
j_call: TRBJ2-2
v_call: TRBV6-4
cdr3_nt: TGTGCCAGCAGTGACAGGGCCACCGGGGAGCTGTTTTTT
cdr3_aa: CASSDRATGELFF

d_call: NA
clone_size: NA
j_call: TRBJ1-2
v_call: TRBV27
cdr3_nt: TGTGCCAGCAGTTTGGGAAGCAACCATGGCTACACCTTC
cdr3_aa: CASSLGSNHGYTF

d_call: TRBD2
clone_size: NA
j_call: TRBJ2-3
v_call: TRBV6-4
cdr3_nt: TGTGCCAGCAGTGACTCGGGACTAGCGGGGGGGCCCACAGATACGCAGTATTTT
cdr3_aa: CASSDSGLAGGPTDTQYF

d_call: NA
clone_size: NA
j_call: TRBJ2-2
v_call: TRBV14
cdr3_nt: TGTGCCAGCAGCCAAATATCTGGGGAGCTGTTTTTT
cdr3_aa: CASSQISGELFF

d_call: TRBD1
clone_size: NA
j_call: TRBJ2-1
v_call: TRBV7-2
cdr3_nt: TGTGCCAGCAGCAACCCGGACAGGGTCTCCTACAATGAGCAGTTCTTC
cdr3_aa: CASSNPDRVSYNEQFF

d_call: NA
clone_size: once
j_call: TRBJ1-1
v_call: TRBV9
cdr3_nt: TGTGCCAGCAGCGTATTATCGAACACTGAAGCTTTCTTT
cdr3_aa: CASSVLSNTEAFF

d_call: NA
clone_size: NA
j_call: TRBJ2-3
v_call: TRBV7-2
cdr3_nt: TGTGCCAGCAGCTCGTCACGACCTCAGGGTACGCAGTATTTT
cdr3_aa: CASSSSRPQGTQYF

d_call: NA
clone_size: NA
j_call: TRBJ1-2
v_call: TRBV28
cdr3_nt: TGTGCCAGCAGTGCGGGACACCGGCACTATGGCTACACCTTC
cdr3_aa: CASSAGHRHYGYTF

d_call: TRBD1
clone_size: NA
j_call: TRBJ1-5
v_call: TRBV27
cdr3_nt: TGTGCCACCGCGACAGGGGGCGCCGGGAATCAGCCCCAGCATTTT
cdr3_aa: CATATGGAGNQPQHF

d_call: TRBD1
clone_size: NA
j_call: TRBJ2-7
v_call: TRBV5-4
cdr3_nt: TGTGCCAGCAGCCCCTCAGGGGGAAGGGGGAACGAGCAGTACTTC
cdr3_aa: CASSPSGGRGNEQYF

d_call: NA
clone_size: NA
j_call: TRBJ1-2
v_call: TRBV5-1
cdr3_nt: TGCGCCAGCAGCTACCGGACAGATACTAACTATGGCTACACCTTC
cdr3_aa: CASSYRTDTNYGYTF

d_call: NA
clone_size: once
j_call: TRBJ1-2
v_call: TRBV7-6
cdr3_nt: TGTGCCAGCAGCTCCCCGACAGTCGAAGGCTACACCTTC
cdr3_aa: CASSSPTVEGYTF

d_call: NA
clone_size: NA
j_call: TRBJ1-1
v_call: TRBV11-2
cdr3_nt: TGTGCCAGCAGCCGGGACCGGAACACTGAAGCTTTCTTT
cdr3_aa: CASSRDRNTEAFF

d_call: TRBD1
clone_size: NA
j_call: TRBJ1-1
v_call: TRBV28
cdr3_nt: TGTGCCAGCAGTTCAATAAGACAGGGGATGAACACTGAAGCTTTCTTT
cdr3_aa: CASSSIRQGMNTEAFF

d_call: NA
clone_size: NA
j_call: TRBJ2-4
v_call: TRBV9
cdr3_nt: TGTGCCAGCAGCGTAGTGGCAGGGGGGAACATTCAGTACTTC
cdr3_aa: CASSVVAGGNIQYF

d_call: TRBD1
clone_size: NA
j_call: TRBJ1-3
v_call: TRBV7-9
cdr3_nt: TGTGCCAGCAGCCCACGACAGGGTAGCTCTGGAAACACCATATATTTT
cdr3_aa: CASSPRQGSSGNTIYF

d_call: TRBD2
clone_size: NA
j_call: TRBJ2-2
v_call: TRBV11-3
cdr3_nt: TGTGCCAGCAGTACAAGCGGGAGGGCCCCCGGGGAGCTGTTTTTT
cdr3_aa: CASSTSGRAPGELFF

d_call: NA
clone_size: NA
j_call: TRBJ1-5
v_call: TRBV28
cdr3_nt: TGTGCCAGCAGCCCGCCAGGGAATCAGCCCCAGCATTTT
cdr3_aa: CASSPPGNQPQHF

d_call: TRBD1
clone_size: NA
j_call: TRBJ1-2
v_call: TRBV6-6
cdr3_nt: TGTGCCAGCAGTTACGTAGACAGGGGGCACGGCTACACCTTC
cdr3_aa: CASSYVDRGHGYTF

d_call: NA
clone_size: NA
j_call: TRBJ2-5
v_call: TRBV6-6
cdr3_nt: TGTGCCAGCAGTTGGCGGGGGCGTTTAGAGACCCAGTACTTC
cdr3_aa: CASSWRGRLETQYF

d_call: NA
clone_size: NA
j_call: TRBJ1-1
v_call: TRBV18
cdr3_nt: TGTGCCAGCTCACCTCAACCAGGGTTGATCGGGAACACTGAAGCTTTCTTT
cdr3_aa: CASSPQPGLIGNTEAFF

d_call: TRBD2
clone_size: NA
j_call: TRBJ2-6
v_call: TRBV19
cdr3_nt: TGTGCCAGTAGTATCTCAGCGGGAGTACGAGGGGCCAACGTCCTGACTTTC
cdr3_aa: CASSISAGVRGANVLTF

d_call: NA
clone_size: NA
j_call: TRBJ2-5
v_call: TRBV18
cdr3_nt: TGTGCCAGCTCACCCTCGGGGCCGAAAGAGACCCAGTACTTC
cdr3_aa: CASSPSGPKETQYF

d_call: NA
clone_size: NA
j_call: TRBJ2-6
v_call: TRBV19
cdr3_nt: TGTGCCAGTAGTTCCCGGGAGGGGGCCAACGTCCTGACTTTC
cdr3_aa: CASSSREGANVLTF

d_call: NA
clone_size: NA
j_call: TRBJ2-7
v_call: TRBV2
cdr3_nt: TGTGCCAGCAGCCTACCTACAGAGTACGAGCAGTACTTC
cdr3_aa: CASSLPTEYEQYF

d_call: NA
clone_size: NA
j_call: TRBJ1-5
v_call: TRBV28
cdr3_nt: TGTGCCAGCAGTAATCCGGGACACGGGAATCAGCCCCAGCATTTT
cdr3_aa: CASSNPGHGNQPQHF

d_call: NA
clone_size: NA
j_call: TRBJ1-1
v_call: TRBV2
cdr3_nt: TGTGCCAGCGGAGGAAGGGTCACTGAAGCTTTCTTT
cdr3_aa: CASGGRVTEAFF

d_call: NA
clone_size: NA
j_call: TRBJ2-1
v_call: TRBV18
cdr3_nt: TGTGCCAGCTCACCATTCCCACCGCGTAGCTCCTACAATGAGCAGTTCTTC
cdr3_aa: CASSPFPPRSSYNEQFF

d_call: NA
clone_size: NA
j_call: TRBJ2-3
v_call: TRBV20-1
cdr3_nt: TGCAGTGCTGGACTGGGGGATACGCAGTATTTT
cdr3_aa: CSAGLGDTQYF

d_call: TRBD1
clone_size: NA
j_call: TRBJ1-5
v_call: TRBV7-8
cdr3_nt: TGTGCCAGCAGCTCGGACAGGGGACAGCCCCAGCATTTT
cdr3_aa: CASSSDRGQPQHF

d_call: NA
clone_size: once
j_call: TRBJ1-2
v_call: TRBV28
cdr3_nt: TGTGCCAGCAGTTTGAGTAATTACTATGGCTACACCTTC
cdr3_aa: CASSLSNYYGYTF

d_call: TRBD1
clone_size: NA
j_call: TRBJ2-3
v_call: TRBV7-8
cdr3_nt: TGTGCCAGCAGCCGGGACAGGGTCACAGATACGCAGTATTTT
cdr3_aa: CASSRDRVTDTQYF

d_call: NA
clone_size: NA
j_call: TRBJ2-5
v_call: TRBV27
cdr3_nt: TGTGCCAGCAGTTTAAAGGAGAGGGAGACCCAGTACTTC
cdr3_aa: CASSLKERETQYF

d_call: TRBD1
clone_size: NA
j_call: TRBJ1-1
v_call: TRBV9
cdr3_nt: TGTGCCAGCAGCGCGCCAGGGGGCGCGATGAACACTGAAGCTTTCTTT
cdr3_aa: CASSAPGGAMNTEAFF

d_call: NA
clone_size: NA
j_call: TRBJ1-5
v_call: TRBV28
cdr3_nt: TGTGCCAGCAGCTCGATCGCGGATCAGCCCCAGCATTTT
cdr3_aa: CASSSIADQPQHF

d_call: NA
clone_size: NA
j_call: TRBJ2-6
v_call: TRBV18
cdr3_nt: TGTGCCAGCTCACCAGGAACGGCGGTGGGGGCCAACGTCCTGACTTTC
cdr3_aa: CASSPGTAVGANVLTF

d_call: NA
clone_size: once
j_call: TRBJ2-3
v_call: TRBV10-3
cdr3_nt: TGTGCCATCACCACGTCTTACACAGATACGCAGTATTTT
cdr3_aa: CAITTSYTDTQYF

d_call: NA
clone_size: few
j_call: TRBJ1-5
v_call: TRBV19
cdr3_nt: TGTGCCAGTAGTATGGGAAGGCTTGGCAATCAGCCCCAGCATTTT
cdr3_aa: CASSMGRLGNQPQHF

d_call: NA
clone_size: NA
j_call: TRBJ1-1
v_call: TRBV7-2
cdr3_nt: TGTGCCAGCAGCCAGTCGACGCGGACTGAAGCTTTCTTT
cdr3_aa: CASSQSTRTEAFF

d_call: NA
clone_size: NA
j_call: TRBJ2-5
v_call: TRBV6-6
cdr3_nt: TGTGCCAGCAGTCGCTACTCACAGGGAGGAGAAGAGACCCAGTACTTC
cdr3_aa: CASSRYSQGGEETQYF

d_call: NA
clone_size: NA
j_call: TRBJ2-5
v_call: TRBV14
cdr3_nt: TGTGCCAGCAGCCAAGCTTGGGATACCGAAGAGACCCAGTACTTC
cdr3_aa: CASSQAWDTEETQYF

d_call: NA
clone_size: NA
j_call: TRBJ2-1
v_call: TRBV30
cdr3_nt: TGTGCCTGTGACCAAGACTCCTACAATGAGCAGTTCTTC
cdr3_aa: CACDQDSYNEQFF

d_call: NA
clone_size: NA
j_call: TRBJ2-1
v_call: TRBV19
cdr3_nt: TGTGCCAGTAGTATAGGAAGGTTGACCTACAATGAGCAGTTCTTC
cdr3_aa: CASSIGRLTYNEQFF

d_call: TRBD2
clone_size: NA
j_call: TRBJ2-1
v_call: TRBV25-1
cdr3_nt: TGTGCCAGCAGCAATAGCGGGAGTGCCGATGAGCAGTTCTTC
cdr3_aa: CASSNSGSADEQFF

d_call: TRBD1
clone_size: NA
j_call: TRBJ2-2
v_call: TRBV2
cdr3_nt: TGTGCCAGCATGAGGACAGGGGGTACCGGGGAGCTGTTTTTT
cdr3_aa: CASMRTGGTGELFF

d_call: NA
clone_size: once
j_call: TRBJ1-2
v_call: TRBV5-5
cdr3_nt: TGTGCCAGCAGCTTGACACCGCAGGGGAAAGATAGCTATGGCTACACCTTC
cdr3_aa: CASSLTPQGKDSYGYTF

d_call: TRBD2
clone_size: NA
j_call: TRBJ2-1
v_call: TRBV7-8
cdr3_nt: TGTGCCAGCAGCTTAGCACTAGCGGGGGGATACTCCTACAATGAGCAGTTCTTC
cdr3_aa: CASSLALAGGYSYNEQFF

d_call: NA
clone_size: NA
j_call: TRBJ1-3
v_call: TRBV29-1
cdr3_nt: TGCAGCGTTTTCGACAGCCAAGGTAACACCATATATTTT
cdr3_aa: CSVFDSQGNTIYF

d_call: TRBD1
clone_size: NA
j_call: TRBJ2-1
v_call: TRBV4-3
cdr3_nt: TGCGCCAGCAGCCAAGACGGGGGACAGGCTAATTACAATGAGCAGTTCTTC
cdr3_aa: CASSQDGGQANYNEQFF

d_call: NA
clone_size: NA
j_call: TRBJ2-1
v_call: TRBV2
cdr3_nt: TGTGCCAGCAGCGAGGAGGGATCCGACTACAATGAGCAGTTCTTC
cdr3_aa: CASSEEGSDYNEQFF

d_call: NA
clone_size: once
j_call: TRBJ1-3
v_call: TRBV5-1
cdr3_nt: TGCGCCAGCAGTCCGGACGGAAACACCATATATTTT
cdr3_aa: CASSPDGNTIYF

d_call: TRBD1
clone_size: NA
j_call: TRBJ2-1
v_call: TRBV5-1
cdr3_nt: TGCGCCAGCAGCTCACAGGGGGCCGGGGGCTACAATGAGCAGTTCTTC
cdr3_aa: CASSSQGAGGYNEQFF

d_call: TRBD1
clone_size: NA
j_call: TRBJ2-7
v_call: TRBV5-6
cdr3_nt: TGTGCCAGCAGTCCCCCCGGGACAGCCTACGAGCAGTACTTC
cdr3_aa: CASSPPGTAYEQYF

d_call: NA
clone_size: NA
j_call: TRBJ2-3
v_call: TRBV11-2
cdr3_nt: TGTGCCAGCAGCCCTTCTAGCCTTCGGGATACGCAGTATTTT
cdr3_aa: CASSPSSLRDTQYF